A single sample is the source of the 29 T cell receptor beta chains below, sequenced in a study of identical twins. TCRdb recomputed calls from the 5' RACE reads with MiXCR, one row per CDR3 protein. The profile covers around 490,000 distinct CDR3 sequences, with roughly 15% appearing a single time and around 0.48% taken by the ten largest. These records were also assigned to another study, of yellow fever vaccine responses in identical twins.

Sequenced sample: CD4+ T cells sorted from blood. Receptors originate from a woman younger than 30 in good health.

This clonotype turned up a few times. The V call is TRBV14, the J call TRBJ2-7; D gene uncertain. The V gene lost 0 bases and the J gene lost 0 bases, with 6 bases spanning the gap. CDR1 and CDR2 (germline): SGHDN, FVKESK. CDR3 size: 14 residues. The CDR3 sequence: CASSQEPLSYEQYF. The CDR3 nucleotides read TGTGCCAGCAGCCAAGAACCGCTCTCCTACGAGCAGTACTTC. The complete variable domain, with remaining parts taken from reference TRBV14 and TRBJ2-7, reads EAGVTQFPSHSVIEKGQTVTLRCDPISGHDNLYWYRRVMGKEIKFLLHFVKESKQDESGMPNNRFLAERTGGTYSTLKVQPAELEDSGVYFCASSQEPLSYEQYFGPGTRLTVT.

V gene TRBV4-1 combines with J gene TRBJ2-3, with D perhaps TRBD1 or TRBD2 (7 bases each). Trimming took off 1 base at V and 10 bases at J, with 24 bases between the two ends. The CDR3 runs 17 residues. Germline CDR1 MGHRA, CDR2 YSYEKL. This CDR3 is CASSQARQGLPPDPQYF. The CDR3 DNA is TGCGCCAGCAGCCAAGCCCGACAGGGACTACCCCCCGATCCGCAGTATTTT.

This clonotype showed up just a few times. The CDR3, as DNA: TGTGCCATCAGTGAGGGGACAGGAACCTACGAGCAGTACGTC. It codes for CAISEGTGTYEQYV. This chain joins TRBV10-3 and TRBJ2-7; 8 bases match TRBD1. V lost 2 bases and J lost 2; bases outside the gene matches: 2. The CDR3 totals 14 residues. In germline, CDR1 is ENHRY, CDR2 SYGVKD.

This clonotype was seen only a few times. This chain joins TRBV2 and TRBJ2-2; D possibly corresponds to TRBD1 (5 bases). The germline V gene encodes CDR1 SNHLY and CDR2 FYNNEI. V lost 1 base, J lost 2 bases, and 8 bases lay in between. The CDR3 spans 15 residues. The CDR3: CASSEETANTGELFF. CDR3 sequence (DNA): TGTGCCAGCAGTGAAGAGACAGCCAACACCGGGGAGCTGTTTTTT.

The CDR3 bases are TGTGCCAGCAGTTTAGGAAGACAGCTGAACACTGAAGCTTTCTTT. Protein: CASSLGRQLNTEAFF. The rearrangement uses TRBV27 and TRBJ1-1; D is perhaps TRBD1 (5 bases). CDR3 size: 15 residues. V was clipped by 2 bases and J by 0 bases, with 10 bases between them. Germline V gene sequence: CDR1 MNHEY, CDR2 SMNVEV (reference sequence).

On this clonotype: At one end, the junction sequence differs from germline, possibly due to a read error. The rearrangement uses TRBV20-1 and TRBJ2-1, with D unclear. Germline CDR1 reads DFQATT; CDR2 reads SNEGSKA (reference sequence). This CDR3 comprises 13 residues. In DNA, the CDR3 is TGCAGTGCGAGAGCCCCTTCTCTATTTGAGCAGTTCTTC. This codes for CSARAPSLFEQFF.

This clonotype appeared a few times. The chain combines TRBV12-3 or TRBV12-4 with TRBJ2-7; D ambiguous. V was clipped by 7 bases and J by 6 bases, with 19 bases between them. This CDR3 spans 14 amino acids. The chain's CDR3 is CASTPASSLGEQYF. CDR3 DNA sequence: TGTGCCAGCACCCCGGCGAGTTCCCTAGGCGAGCAGTACTTC.

The chain employs TRBV2 and TRBJ1-1; no reliable D call. The V gene's germline CDR1 is SNHLY and CDR2 FYNNEI. The CDR3 length is 18 residues. The V gene lost 11 bases and the J gene lost 4 bases, with 32 bases spanning the gap. This CDR3 reads CALSRGLGAGKLITEAFF. The CDR3 DNA is TGTGCCCTCAGCCGCGGGTTGGGCGCGGGGAAGCTTATCACTGAAGCTTTCTTT. Combining the CDR3 with reference TRBV2 and TRBJ1-1 gives the whole variable domain EPEVTQTPSHQVTQMGQEVILRCVPISNHLYFYWYRQILGQKVEFLVSFYNNEISEKSEIFDDQFSVERPDGSNFTLKIRSTKLEDSAMYFCALSRGLGAGKLITEAFFGQGTRLTVV.

This clonotype showed up many times. The V call is TRBV20-1, the J call TRBJ1-4; D gene unclear. Germline V gene data show CDR1 as DFQATT and CDR2 as SNEGSKA (reference sequence). This CDR3 contains 15 residues. The V end lost 5 bases, the J end lost 5 bases, and 18 bases lay between the germline ends. The CDR3 DNA follows: TGCAGTGCTCCCCACGGTCGTATGAGGAATGAAAAACTGTTTTTT. It codes for CSAPHGRMRNEKLFF.

CDR3 in DNA: TGTGCCAGCAGTCCTTCTTCTAGCGGGGGGCCTCAAGGCAATGAGCAGTTCTTC. Its protein product is CASSPSSSGGPQGNEQFF. The chain carries TRBV12-3 or TRBV12-4 and TRBJ2-1; 11 positions agree with TRBD2. The CDR3 contains 18 residues. V lost 5 bases and J lost 6; bases outside the gene matches: 15.

CDR3 sequence reads: CASSYVGGKNTGELFF. Here the CDR3 DNA reads TGTGCCAGCAGTTACGTGGGGGGCAAGAACACCGGGGAGCTGTTTTTT. V is TRBV6-2 or TRBV6-3 and J is TRBJ2-2, with D perhaps assigned TRBD1 or TRBD2 (6 bases each). The CDR3 is 16 amino acids. V was clipped by 2 bases and J by 1 base, with 11 bases between them. Germline V lookup: CDR1 MNHEY, CDR2 SVGEGT.

The chain combines TRBV20-1 with TRBJ2-2, with 8 bases aligning to TRBD2. The germline gives CDR1 DFQATT, CDR2 SNEGSKA (reference sequence). V gave up 5 bases and J gave up 5 bases; unmatched junction bases: 7. This CDR3 comprises 14 residues. The CDR3 here is CSAAGGAGTGELFF. The CDR3 nucleotides read TGCAGTGCTGCGGGGGGAGCGGGTACCGGGGAGCTGTTTTTT.

This clonotype has only a few counts. The J gene is TRBJ2-4, the V gene TRBV7-2; D not resolved. This CDR3 has 12 residues. Trimming cost V 5 bases and J 11 bases, with 13 bases left between them. Germline CDR1 is SGHTA and CDR2 is FQGNSA. CDR3 bases: TGTGCCAGCAGCGGTCCATTAGAAGTTCAGTACTTC. This translates into CASSGPLEVQYF. Based on the CDR3 plus reference TRBV7-2 and TRBJ2-4, the full variable domain is GAGVSQSPSNKVTEKGKDVELRCDPISGHTALYWYRQSLGQGLEFLIYFQGNSAPDKSGLPSDRFSAERTGGSVSTLTIQRTQQEDSAVYLCASSGPLEVQYFGAGTRLSVL.

There are a few counts of this clonotype. The V gene is TRBV5-1, the J gene TRBJ2-3, with 10 positions matching TRBD2. Per the germline V gene, CDR1 is SGHRS and CDR2 is YFSETQ. V was pared by 4 bases and J by 1 base, with 3 bases of the junction left unmatched. CDR3 size: 15 residues. The CDR3 loop reads CASSEREGRTDTQYF. CDR3 coding DNA: TGCGCCAGCAGCGAGCGGGAGGGCCGCACAGATACGCAGTATTTT.

The CDR3 sequence is CASSPRGLRETYEQYF. The CDR3 bases are TGTGCCAGCAGTCCCCGTGGTTTAAGGGAAACCTACGAGCAGTACTTC. This sequence joins TRBV28 and TRBJ2-7; no definite D call. This CDR3 is 16 amino acids long. The germline V and J ends were trimmed by 5 bases and 2 bases, with 19 bases remaining between them. CDR1 and CDR2 (germline): MDHEN, SYDVKM.

The genes are TRBV2 and TRBJ2-5; D is perhaps TRBD1 or TRBD2 (5 bases each). The V gene lost 10 bases and the J gene lost 2 bases, with 14 bases spanning the gap. The CDR3 runs to 13 residues. From germline, CDR1 is SNHLY and CDR2 FYNNEI. The CDR3 coding sequence is TGTGCCAAATCCGGGACCGGACAAGAGACCCAGTACTTC. Translation gives CAKSGTGQETQYF.

The CDR3 DNA is TGTGCCATCAGACAGGGGGAGGTTATCACTGAAGCTTTCTTT. Translated: CAIRQGEVITEAFF. The chain has TRBV10-3 and TRBJ1-1; TRBD1 matches 8 bases. V shed 6 bases, J shed 4 bases, and the junction held 7 bases outside the gene matches. The CDR3 spans 14 residues. The germline V gene has CDR1 ENHRY and CDR2 SYGVKD.

About this clonotype: One junction end does not reproduce the germline sequence, and a read error may be involved. The chain uses TRBV5-4 and TRBJ2-1, with TRBD2 matching over 12 bases. The CDR3 covers 17 residues. Per the germline V gene, CDR1 is SGHNT and CDR2 is YYREEE (reference sequence). CDR3 protein: CASSLGGLAGSYNEQFF. The DNA for the CDR3 is TGTGCCAGCAGTTTGGGGGGACTAGCGGGCTCCTACAATGAGCAGTTCTTC.

The chain recombines TRBV6-1 with TRBJ1-1, with D unresolved. The V gene's germline CDR1 is MNHNS and CDR2 SASEGT. The length of the CDR3 is 14 residues. V was trimmed by 4 bases and J by 5 bases, leaving 14 bases between them. The CDR3 nucleotides are TGTGCCAGCAGTGTGGGAGGCCCGAGGACTGAAGCTTTCTTT. The encoded protein is CASSVGGPRTEAFF.

The chain recombines TRBV4-2 with TRBJ2-4; D call uncertain. Germline V CDR1 and CDR2: LGHNA, YNFKEQ. The CDR3 totals 15 residues. V was shortened by 7 bases and J by 6 bases, with 19 bases between the two germline ends. DNA of the CDR3: TGTGCCAGCACCTCCAAGACTGAACTGGGAAACATTCAGTACTTC. It is translated as CASTSKTELGNIQYF.

This clonotype was seen only a few times. The chain couples TRBV29-1 to TRBJ2-1; tentative D call: TRBD2 (5 bases). Germline-derived CDR1 and CDR2 are SQVTM and ANQGSEA. V was cut by 4 bases and J by 5 bases, with 6 bases left in between. The CDR3 is 11 amino acids. The CDR3 DNA is TGCAGCGTTGTGACTAACAATGAGCAGTTCTTC. This translates into CSVVTNNEQFF.

This chain joins TRBV21-1 and TRBJ2-3; TRBD1 is taken as the D call from the table, unchecked against the DNA. TRBV21-1 is given as a pseudogene. This CDR3 comprises 16 residues. CDR3 DNA: TGTGCCAGCAGCAGACGCCGGGACAGGTTTTCAGATACGCAGTATTTT. Translation gives CASSRRRDRFSDTQYF.

This clonotype turned up a few times. The chain joins TRBV7-6 to TRBJ2-2, with 15 nucleotides matching TRBD2. The CDR3 totals 18 residues. Germline assignment: CDR1 SGHVS and CDR2 FNYEAQ. With 5 bases clipped from V and 2 bases from J, the junction kept 6 bases outside the gene matches. The CDR3 DNA reads TGTGCCAGCAGCAAGGGACTAGCGGGGGGCCTTAACACCGGGGAGCTGTTTTTT. It specifies CASSKGLAGGLNTGELFF.

This clonotype was observed a few times. The chain is built from TRBV6-5 and TRBJ2-2; 8 nucleotides agree with TRBD2. This CDR3 is 15 amino acids long. Trimming took 2 bases from V and 6 from J; bases not matched to a gene: 5. Germline CDR1 reads MNHEY; CDR2 reads SVGAGI. CDR3 sequence (DNA): TGTGCCAGCAGTTACGGGACTAGTCGCTCCGGGGAGCTGTTTTTT. This translates into CASSYGTSRSGELFF.

This clonotype was found a few times. The chain combines TRBV29-1 with TRBJ2-7, with D unclear. CDR1 is SQVTM, CDR2 ANQGSEA, per germline. V was cut by 1 base and J by 5 bases, with 6 bases left in between. The CDR3 extends over 11 amino acids. CDR3 amino acids: CSVEVGDEQYF. The CDR3 region has the DNA TGCAGCGTTGAAGTCGGAGACGAGCAGTACTTC.

V is TRBV11-2 and J is TRBJ2-2; 9 bases line up with TRBD2. The CDR3 has 19 amino acids. With V trimmed by 7 bases and J by 7 bases, 22 bases remained unmatched. Looked up from germline, CDR1 is SGHAT and CDR2 is FQNNGV. The CDR3 nucleotides read TGTGCCAGCACCAAAGGCCGGGCTAGCGGGACCCGGGTACGCGGGGAGCTGTTTTTT. This encodes CASTKGRASGTRVRGELFF.

This clonotype was counted at least ten times. The V gene is TRBV5-1, the J gene TRBJ2-7; D remains ambiguous. The germline gives CDR1 SGHRS, CDR2 YFSETQ. The CDR3 has 12 amino acids. Trimming took off 5 bases at V and 7 bases at J, with 13 bases between the two ends. The CDR3 is CASSYGLEEQYV. The CDR3 nucleotides are TGCGCCAGCAGTTACGGGTTAGAGGAGCAGTACGTC.

This clonotype has a handful of counts. A junction boundary mismatches the germline segment, possibly from a read error. The chain is built from TRBV12-3 or TRBV12-4 and TRBJ1-5; D is possibly TRBD1 (6 bases). CDR3 length equals 9 residues. The CDR3 DNA is TGTGCCAGCAGTCCTCACAGGGTTTTC. As protein: CASSPHRVF.

This clonotype was recorded a few times. The chain employs TRBV2 and TRBJ2-1; 7 positions agree with TRBD2. V shed 1 base, J shed 2 bases, and the junction held 2 bases outside the gene matches. The CDR3 loop spans 15 amino acids. Germline V gives CDR1 SNHLY, CDR2 FYNNEI. CDR3 sequence reads: CASSEEAGTYNEQFF. CDR3 sequence (DNA): TGTGCCAGCAGTGAAGAAGCGGGGACCTACAATGAGCAGTTCTTC.